This TCR beta chain was retrieved from a study of blood T cell repertoires in COVID-19. Study-wide background: Donors in the United States, Italy and Spain gave samples during acute or convalescent COVID-19. PBMCs, B-cell-depleted T cells, or T cells were the source of the cDNA or gDNA that made up the material.

V was cut by 1 base and J by 5 bases, with 6 bases left in between. CDR3 size: 12 residues. Methods used by the authors: How many nucleated cells were present was estimated from reference gene primer amplification. The assay was immunoSEQ multiplex PCR, and TCRdb's table has in-frame clones only and misses some. V, J and clone size are those of that table, while D and trimming were read from the DNA. Here the sample spans a few hundred thousand clones, approximately 86% being singletons. V is TRBV12-3 or TRBV12-4 and J is TRBJ2-7; D unclear. The TCR was taken from a woman aged 25 to 39 with acute or convalescent COVID-19. The source material was peripheral blood. The DNA of the CDR3 is TGTGCCAGCAGTTTAGTTTTCAACGAGCAGTACTTC. This codes for CASSLVFNEQYF.